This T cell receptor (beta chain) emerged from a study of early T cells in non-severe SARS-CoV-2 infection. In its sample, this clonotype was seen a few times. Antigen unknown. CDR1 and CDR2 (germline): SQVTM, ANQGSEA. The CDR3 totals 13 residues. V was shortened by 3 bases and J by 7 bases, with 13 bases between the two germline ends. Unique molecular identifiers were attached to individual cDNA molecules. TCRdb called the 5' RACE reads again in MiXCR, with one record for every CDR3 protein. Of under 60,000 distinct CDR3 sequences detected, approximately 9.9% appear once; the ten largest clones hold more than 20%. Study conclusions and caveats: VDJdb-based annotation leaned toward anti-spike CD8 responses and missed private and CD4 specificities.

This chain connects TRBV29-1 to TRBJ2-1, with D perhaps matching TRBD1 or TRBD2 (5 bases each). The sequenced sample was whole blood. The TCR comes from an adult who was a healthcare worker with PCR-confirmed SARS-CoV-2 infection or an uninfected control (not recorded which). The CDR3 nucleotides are TGCAGCGTTGAGGGGGATAAGAGTAATGAGCAGTTCTTC. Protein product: CSVEGDKSNEQFF.